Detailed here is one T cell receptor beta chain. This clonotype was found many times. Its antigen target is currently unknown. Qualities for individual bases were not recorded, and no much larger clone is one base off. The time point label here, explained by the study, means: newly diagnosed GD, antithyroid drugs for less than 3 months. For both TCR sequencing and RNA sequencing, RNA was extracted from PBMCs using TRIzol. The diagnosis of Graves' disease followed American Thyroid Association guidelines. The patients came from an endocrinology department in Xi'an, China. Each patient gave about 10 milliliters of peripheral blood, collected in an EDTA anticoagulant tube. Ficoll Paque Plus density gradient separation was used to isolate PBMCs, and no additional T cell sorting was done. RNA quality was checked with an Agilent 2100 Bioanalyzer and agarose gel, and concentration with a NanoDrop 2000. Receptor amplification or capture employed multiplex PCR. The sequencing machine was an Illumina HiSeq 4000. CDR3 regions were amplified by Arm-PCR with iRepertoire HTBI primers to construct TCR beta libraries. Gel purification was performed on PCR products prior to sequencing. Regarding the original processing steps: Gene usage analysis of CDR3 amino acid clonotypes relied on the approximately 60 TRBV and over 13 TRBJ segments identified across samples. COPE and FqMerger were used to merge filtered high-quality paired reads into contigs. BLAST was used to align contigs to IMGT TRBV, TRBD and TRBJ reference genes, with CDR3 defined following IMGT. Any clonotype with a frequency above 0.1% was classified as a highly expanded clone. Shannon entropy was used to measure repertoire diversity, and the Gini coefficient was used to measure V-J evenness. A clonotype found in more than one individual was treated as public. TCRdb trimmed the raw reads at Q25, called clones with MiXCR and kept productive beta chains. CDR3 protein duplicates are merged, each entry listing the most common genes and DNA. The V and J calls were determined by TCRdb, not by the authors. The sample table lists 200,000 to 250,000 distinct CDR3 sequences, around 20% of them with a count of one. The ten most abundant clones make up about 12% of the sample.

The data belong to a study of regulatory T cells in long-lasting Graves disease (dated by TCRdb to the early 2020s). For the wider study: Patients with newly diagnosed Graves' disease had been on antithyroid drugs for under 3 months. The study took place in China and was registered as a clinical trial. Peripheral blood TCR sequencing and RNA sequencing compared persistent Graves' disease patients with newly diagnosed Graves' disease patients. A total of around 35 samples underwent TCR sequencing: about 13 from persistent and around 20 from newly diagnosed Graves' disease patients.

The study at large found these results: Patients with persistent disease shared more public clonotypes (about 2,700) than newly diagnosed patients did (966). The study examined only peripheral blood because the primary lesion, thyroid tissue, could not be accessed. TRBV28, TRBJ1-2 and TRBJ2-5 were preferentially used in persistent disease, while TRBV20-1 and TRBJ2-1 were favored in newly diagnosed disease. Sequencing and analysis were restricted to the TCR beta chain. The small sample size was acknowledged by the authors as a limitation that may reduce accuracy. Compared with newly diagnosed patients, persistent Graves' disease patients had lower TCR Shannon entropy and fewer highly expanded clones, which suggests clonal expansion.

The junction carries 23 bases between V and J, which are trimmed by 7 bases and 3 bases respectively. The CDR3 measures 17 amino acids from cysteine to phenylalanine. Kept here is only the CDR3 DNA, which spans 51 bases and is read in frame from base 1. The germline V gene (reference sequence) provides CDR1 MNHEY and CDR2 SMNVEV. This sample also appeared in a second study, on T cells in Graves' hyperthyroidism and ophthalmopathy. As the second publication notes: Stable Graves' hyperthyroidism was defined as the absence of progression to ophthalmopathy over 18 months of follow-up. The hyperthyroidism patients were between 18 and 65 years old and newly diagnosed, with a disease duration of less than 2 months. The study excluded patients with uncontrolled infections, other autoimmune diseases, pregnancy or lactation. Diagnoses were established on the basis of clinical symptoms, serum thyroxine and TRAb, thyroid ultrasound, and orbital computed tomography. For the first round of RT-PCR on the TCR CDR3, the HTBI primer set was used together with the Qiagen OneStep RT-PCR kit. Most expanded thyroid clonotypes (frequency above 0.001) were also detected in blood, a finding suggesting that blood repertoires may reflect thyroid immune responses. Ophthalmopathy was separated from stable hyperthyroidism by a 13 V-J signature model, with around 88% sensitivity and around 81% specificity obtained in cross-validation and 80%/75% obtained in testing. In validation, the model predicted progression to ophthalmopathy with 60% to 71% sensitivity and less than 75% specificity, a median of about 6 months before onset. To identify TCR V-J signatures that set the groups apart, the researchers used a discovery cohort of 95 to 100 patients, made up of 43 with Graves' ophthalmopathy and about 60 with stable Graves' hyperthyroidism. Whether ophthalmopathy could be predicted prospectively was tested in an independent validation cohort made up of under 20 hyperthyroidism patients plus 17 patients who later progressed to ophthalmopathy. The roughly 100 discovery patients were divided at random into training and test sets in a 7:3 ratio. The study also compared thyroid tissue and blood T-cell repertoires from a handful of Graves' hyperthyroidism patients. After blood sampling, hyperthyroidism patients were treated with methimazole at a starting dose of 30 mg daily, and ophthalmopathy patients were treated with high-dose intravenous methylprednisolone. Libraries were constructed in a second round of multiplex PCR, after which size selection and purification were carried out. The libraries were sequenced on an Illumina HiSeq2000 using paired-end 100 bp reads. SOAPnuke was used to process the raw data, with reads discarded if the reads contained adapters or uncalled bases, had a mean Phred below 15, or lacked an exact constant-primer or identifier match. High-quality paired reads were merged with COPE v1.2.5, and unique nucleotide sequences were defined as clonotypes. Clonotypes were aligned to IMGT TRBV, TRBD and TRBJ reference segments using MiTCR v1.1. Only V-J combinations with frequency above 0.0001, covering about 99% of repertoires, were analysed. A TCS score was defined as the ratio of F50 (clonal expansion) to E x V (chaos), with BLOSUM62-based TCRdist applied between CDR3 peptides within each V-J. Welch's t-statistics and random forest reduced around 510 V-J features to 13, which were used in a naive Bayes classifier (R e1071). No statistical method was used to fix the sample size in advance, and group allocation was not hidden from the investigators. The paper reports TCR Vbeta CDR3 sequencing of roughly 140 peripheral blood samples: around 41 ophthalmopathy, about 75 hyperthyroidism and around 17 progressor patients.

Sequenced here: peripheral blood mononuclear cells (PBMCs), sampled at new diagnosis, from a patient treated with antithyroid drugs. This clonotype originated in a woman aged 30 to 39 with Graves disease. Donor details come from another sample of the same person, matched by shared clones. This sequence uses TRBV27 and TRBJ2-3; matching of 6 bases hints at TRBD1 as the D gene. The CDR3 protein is CASKPLRGRGQTDTQYF. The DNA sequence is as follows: TGTGCCAGCAAGCCACTCCGCGGCAGGGGTCAAACAGATACGCAGTATTTT.